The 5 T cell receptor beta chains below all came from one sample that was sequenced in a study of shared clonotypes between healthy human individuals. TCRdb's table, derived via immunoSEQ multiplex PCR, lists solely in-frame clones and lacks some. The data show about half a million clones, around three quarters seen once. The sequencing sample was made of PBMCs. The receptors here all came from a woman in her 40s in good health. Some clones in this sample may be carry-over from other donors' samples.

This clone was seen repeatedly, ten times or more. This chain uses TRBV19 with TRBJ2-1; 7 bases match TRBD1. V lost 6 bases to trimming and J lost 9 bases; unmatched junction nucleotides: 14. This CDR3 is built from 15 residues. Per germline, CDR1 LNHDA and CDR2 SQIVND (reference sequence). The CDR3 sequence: CASSATGDRGGEQFF. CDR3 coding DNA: TGTGCCAGTAGCGCAACAGGGGATAGAGGGGGTGAGCAGTTCTTC.

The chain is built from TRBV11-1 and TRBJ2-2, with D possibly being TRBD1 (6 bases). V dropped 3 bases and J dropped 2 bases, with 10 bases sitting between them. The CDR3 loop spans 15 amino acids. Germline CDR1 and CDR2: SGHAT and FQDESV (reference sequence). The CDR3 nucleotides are TGTGCCAGCAGCTTCGGGACATTCAACACCGGGGAGCTGTTTTTT. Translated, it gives CASSFGTFNTGELFF.

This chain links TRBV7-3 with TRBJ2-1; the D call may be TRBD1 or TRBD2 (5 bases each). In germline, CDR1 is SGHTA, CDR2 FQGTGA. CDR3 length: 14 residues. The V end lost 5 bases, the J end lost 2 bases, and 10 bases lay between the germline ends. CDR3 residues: CASSPGSTYNEQFF. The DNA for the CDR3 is TGTGCCAGCAGCCCAGGGAGCACCTACAATGAGCAGTTCTTC.

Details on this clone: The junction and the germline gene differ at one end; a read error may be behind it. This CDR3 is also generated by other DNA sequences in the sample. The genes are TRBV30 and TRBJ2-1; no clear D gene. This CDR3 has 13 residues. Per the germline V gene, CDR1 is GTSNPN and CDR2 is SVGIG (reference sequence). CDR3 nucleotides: TGTGCCTGGAGCGGTAGGGCCTACAATGAGCGGTTCTTC. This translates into CAWSGRAYNERFF.

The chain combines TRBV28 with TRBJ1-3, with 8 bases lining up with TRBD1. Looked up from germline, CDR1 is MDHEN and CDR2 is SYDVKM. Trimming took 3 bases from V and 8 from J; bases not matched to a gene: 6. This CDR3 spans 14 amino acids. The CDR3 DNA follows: TGTGCCAGCAGTTTGACAGGGGATCGGGACACCATATATTTT. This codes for CASSLTGDRDTIYF.